Detailed here is one T cell receptor (beta chain). Antigen specificity is unknown. The sample comes from a study of cytomegalovirus exposure and HLA in healthy donors. As for the study in general: One earlier analysis, a look at around 180 million T cells, found about 110 million unique TCR beta sequences.

Germline lookup yields CDR1 MDHEN and CDR2 SYDVKM. Trimming cost V 6 bases and J 8 bases, with 23 bases left between them. CDR3 size: 16 residues. Use of 60 Vbeta and 13 Jbeta primers characterized the PCR. The protocol was immunoSEQ multiplex PCR, while the TCRdb copy is restricted to in-frame clones and leaves out a portion. This table holds about 120,000 clones, around 81% found once. Study-level points and caveats: What a later analysis showed was that several of the most significant clusters appeared linked to common viral pathogens. On later analysis, the bulk of CMV-associated TCR beta chains appeared to be HLA-restricted. Among immune exposure information, only CMV serostatus was available.

The V and J genes are TRBV28 and TRBJ2-1, with D perhaps matching TRBD2 (6 bases). The source of this sequence is a woman aged 25 to 39 in good health and CMV-seronegative. The sample was PBMCs. The CDR3 reads CASSPGGSNPFYEQFF. DNA of the CDR3: TGTGCCAGCAGCCCTGGGGGGTCAAACCCTTTTTATGAGCAGTTCTTC.